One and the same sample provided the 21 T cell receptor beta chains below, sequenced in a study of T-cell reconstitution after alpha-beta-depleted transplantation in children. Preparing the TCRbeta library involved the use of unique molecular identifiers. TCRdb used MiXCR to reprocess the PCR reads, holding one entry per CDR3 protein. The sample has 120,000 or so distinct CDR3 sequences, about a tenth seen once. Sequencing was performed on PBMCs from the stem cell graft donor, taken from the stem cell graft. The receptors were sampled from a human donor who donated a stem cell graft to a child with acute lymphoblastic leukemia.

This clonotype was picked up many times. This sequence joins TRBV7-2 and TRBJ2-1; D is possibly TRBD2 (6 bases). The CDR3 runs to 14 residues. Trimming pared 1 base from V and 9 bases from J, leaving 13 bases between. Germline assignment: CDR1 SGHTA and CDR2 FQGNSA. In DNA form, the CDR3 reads TGTGCCAGCAGCTTAGGGGGGACTTTGCGTGAGCAGTTCTTC. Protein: CASSLGGTLREQFF.

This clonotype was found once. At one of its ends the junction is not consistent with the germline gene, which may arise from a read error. The CDR3 loop reads CAFSLGQGSGNTEAFF. CDR3 in DNA: TGTGCCTTCAGTTTGGGACAGGGGAGCGGGAACACTGAAGCTTTCTTT. This sequence joins TRBV10-3 and TRBJ1-1, with 10 bases matching TRBD1. Germline V CDR1 and CDR2: ENHRY, SYGVKD. This CDR3 has 16 amino acids.

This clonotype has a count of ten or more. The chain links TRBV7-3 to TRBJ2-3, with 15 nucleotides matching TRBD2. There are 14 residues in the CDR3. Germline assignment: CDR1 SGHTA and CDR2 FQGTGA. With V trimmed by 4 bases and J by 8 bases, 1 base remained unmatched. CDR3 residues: CASSSGLAGGTQYF. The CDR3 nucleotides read TGTGCCAGCAGCTCGGGACTAGCGGGAGGTACGCAGTATTTT.

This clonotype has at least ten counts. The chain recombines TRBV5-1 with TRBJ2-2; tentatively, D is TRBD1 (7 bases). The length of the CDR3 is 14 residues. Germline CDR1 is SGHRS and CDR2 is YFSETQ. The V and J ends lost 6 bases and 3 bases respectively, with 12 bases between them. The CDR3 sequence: CASTEGAHTGELFF. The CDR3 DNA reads TGCGCCAGCACGGAGGGGGCGCACACCGGGGAGCTGTTTTTT. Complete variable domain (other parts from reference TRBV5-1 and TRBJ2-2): KAGVTQTPRYLIKTRGQQVTLSCSPISGHRSVSWYQQTPGQGLQFLFEYFSETQRNKGNFPGRFSGRQFSNSRSEMNVSTLELGDSALYLCASTEGAHTGELFFGEGSRLTVL.

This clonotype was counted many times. The CDR3 reads CASSLSSGGWNEQFF. The CDR3 DNA sequence: TGTGCCAGCAGTCTTTCTAGCGGGGGGTGGAATGAGCAGTTCTTC. The chain recombines TRBV12-3 or TRBV12-4 with TRBJ2-1; TRBD2 matches 11 bases. J lost 7 bases, V lost 5 bases, and 7 bases had no gene match. This CDR3 has 15 residues.

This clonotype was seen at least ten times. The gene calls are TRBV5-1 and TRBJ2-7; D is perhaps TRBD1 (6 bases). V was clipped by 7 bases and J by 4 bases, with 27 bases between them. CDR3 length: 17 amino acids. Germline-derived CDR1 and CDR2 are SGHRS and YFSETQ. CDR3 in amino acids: CASAGEERGPGDYEQYF. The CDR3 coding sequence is TGCGCCAGCGCCGGAGAAGAGAGGGGTCCAGGGGATTACGAGCAGTACTTC.

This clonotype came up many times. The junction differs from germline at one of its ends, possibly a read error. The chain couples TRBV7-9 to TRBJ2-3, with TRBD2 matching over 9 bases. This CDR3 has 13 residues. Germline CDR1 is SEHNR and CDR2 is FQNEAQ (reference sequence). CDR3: CASSLLAGDPQYF. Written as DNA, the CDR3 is TGTGCCAGCAGCTTGTTAGCGGGAGATCCGCAGTATTTT.

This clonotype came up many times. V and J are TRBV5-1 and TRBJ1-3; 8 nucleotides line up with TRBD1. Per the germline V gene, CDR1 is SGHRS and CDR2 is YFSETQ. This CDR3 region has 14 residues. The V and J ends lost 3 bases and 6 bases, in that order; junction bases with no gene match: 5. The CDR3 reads CASSSGQDLNTIYF. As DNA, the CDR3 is TGCGCCAGCAGCTCGGGACAGGACTTAAACACCATATATTTT. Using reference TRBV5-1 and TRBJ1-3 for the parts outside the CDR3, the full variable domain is KAGVTQTPRYLIKTRGQQVTLSCSPISGHRSVSWYQQTPGQGLQFLFEYFSETQRNKGNFPGRFSGRQFSNSRSEMNVSTLELGDSALYLCASSSGQDLNTIYFGEGSWLTVV.

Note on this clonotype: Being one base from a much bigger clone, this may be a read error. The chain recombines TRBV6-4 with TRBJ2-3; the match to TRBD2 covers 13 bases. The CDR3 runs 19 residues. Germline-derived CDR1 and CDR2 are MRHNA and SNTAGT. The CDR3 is CTSSPLSPGLAGSTDTQYF. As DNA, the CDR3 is TGTACCAGCAGTCCCCTATCCCCGGGACTAGCGGGAAGCACAGATACGCAGTATTTT.

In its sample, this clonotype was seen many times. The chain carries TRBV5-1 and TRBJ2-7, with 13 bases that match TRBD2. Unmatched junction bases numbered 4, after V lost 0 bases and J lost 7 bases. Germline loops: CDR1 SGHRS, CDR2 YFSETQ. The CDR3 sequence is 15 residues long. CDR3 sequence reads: CASSLDPGLAGEQYF. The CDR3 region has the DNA TGCGCCAGCAGCTTGGACCCGGGACTAGCGGGAGAGCAGTACTTC.

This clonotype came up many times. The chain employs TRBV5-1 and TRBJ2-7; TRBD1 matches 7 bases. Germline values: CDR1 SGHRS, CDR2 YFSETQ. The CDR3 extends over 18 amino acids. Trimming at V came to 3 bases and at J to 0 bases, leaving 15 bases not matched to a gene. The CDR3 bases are TGCGCCAGCAGCTCCGGGACAGTCCTCAGATCGGGCTCCTACGAGCAGTACTTC. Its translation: CASSSGTVLRSGSYEQYF.

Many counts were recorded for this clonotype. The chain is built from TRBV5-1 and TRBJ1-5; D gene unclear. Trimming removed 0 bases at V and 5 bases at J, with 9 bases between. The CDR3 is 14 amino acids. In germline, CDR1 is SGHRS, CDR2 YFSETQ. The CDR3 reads CASSLGTEDQPQHF. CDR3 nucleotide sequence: TGCGCCAGCAGCTTGGGGACGGAAGATCAGCCCCAGCATTTT.

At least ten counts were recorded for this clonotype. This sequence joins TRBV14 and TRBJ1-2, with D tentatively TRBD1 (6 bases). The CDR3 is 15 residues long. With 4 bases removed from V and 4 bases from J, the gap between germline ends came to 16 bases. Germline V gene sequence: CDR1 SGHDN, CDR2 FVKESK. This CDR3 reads CASSLLEQGPYGYTF. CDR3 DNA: TGTGCCAGCAGCCTACTCGAACAGGGTCCCTATGGCTACACCTTC.

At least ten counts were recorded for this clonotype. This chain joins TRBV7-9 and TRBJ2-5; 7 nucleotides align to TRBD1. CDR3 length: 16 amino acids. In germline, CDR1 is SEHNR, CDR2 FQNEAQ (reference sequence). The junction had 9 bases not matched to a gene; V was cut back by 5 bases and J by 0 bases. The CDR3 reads CASSPFLTGYQETQYF. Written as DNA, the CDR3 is TGTGCCAGCAGCCCCTTCTTGACAGGGTACCAAGAGACCCAGTACTTC.

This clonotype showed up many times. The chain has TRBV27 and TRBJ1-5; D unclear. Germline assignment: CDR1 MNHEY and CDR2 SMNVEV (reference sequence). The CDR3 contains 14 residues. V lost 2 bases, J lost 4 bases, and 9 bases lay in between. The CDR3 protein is CASSLAGDNQPQHF. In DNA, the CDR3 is TGTGCCAGCAGTTTAGCCGGGGATAATCAGCCCCAGCATTTT.

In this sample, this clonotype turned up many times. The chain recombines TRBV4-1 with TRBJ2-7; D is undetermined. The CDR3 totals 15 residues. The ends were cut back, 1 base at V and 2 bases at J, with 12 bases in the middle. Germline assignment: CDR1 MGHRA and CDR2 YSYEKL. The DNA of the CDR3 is TGCGCCAGCAGCCAAGTTTGGGGTGACGCCTACGAGCAGTACTTC. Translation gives CASSQVWGDAYEQYF.

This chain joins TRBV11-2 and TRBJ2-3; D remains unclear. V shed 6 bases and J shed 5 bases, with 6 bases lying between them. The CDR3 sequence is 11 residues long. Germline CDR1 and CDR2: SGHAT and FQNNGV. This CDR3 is CASSEEDTQYF. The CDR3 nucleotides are TGTGCCAGCAGTGAAGAAGATACGCAGTATTTT.

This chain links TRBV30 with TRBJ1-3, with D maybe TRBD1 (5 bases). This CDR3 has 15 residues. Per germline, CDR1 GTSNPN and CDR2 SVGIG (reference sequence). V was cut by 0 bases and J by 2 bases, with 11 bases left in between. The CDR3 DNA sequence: TGTGCCTGGAGTGTAAAAGGGACTACTGGAAACACCATATATTTT. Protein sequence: CAWSVKGTTGNTIYF.

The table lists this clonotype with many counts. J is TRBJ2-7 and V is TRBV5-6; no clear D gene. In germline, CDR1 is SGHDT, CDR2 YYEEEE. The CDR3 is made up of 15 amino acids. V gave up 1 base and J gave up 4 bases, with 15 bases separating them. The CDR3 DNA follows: TGTGCCAGCAGCTTGTTGGGAAGACTCCCGTACGAGCAGTACTTC. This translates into CASSLLGRLPYEQYF. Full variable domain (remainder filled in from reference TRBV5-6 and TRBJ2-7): DAGVTQSPTHLIKTRGQQVTLRCSPKSGHDTVSWYQQALGQGPQFIFQYYEEEERQRGNFPDRFSGHQFPNYSSELNVNALLLGDSALYLCASSLLGRLPYEQYFGPGTRLTVT.

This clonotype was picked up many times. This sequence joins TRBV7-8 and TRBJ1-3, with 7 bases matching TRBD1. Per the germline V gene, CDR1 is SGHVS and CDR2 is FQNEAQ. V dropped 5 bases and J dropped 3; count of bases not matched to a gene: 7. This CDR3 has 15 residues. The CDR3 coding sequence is TGTGCCAGCAGCGTAGACGGGACAGATGGAAACACCATATATTTT. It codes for CASSVDGTDGNTIYF.

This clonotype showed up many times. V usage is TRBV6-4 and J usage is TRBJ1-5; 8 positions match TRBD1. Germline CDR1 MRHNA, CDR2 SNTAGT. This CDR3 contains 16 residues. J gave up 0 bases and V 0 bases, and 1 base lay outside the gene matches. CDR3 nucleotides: TGTGCCAGCAGTGACTCGACAGGGGATAGCAATCAGCCCCAGCATTTT. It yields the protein CASSDSTGDSNQPQHF.